These 31 T cell receptor beta chains came from one sample sequenced in a study of post-analysis software for immune sequencing data (dated by TCRdb to between 2015 and 2017). Their recognized antigens are unknown. The paper as a whole reports these results and caveats: A few TRBV segments, including TRBV5-6, TRBV5-1 and TRBV20-1, were significantly more frequent in patients than controls.

The receptor library was made with PCR. Sequencing relied on an Illumina HiSeq 2500. To reduce PCR and sequencing biases, unique molecular identifiers were built into the TCR beta cDNA libraries. TCRdb reworked the public reads: Q25 trimming with fastp, MiXCR clone assembly, productive beta chains retained. Rows with one shared CDR3 protein collapse into an entry with the most common genes and DNA. The sample data list 700,000 to 900,000 distinct CDR3 sequences, and more than 45% of these were observed just once. The ten largest make up 4.9% of the sample. What was sequenced was blood. Every receptor here comes from a girl aged 10-17 years with multiple sclerosis.

This clonotype has only a few counts. This chain uses TRBV20-1 with TRBJ2-3; 7 positions match TRBD2. The germline V gene encodes CDR1 DFQATT and CDR2 SNEGSKA (reference sequence). The length of the CDR3 is 15 residues. With 4 bases clipped from V and 3 bases from J, the junction kept 10 bases outside the gene matches. The chain's CDR3 is CSATRGSDATDTQYF. The CDR3 DNA is TGCAGTGCTACCCGCGGGAGTGACGCAACAGATACGCAGTATTTT.

This clonotype appeared once. V usage is TRBV20-1 and J usage is TRBJ2-7; 7 nucleotides agree with TRBD2. With V trimmed by 6 bases and J by 0 bases, 5 bases remained unmatched. CDR1 is DFQATT and CDR2 is SNEGSKA in the germline V gene (reference sequence). The CDR3 extends over 13 amino acids. CDR3 protein: CSARGSYSYEQYF. CDR3 DNA: TGCAGTGCCCGCGGGAGCTACTCCTACGAGCAGTACTTC.

This clonotype showed up just a few times. The chain has TRBV12-3 or TRBV12-4 and TRBJ2-7; D is ambiguous. Trimming shortened V by 1 base and J by 3 bases, and 13 bases separated the two germline ends. CDR3 length: 15 amino acids. Written as DNA, the CDR3 is TGTGCCAGCAGTTTAGGGCAGAGGCATGACTACGAGCAGTACTTC. This sequence encodes CASSLGQRHDYEQYF.

J is TRBJ2-2 and V is TRBV9; no clear D. The CDR3 sequence is 16 residues long. Per the germline V gene, CDR1 is SGDLS and CDR2 is YYNGEE. V lost 0 bases and J lost 9, with 18 bases in between. The CDR3 region is CASSVGVDQIPRELFF. CDR3 DNA: TGTGCCAGCAGCGTAGGGGTGGACCAGATACCGCGGGAGCTGTTTTTT.

This CDR3 reads CASSAWDRGEKLFF. The DNA for the CDR3 is TGTGCCAGCAGTGCATGGGACAGAGGAGAAAAACTGTTTTTT. The rearrangement joins TRBV12-3 or TRBV12-4 to TRBJ1-4; TRBD1 agrees at 7 bases. Trimming at V came to 5 bases and at J to 8 bases, leaving 8 bases not matched to a gene. This CDR3 is 14 amino acids long.

This clonotype came up many times. This chain joins TRBV20-1 and TRBJ1-1; 11 nucleotides line up with TRBD1. Germline CDR1 and CDR2: DFQATT and SNEGSKA (reference sequence). V lost 1 base and J lost 10; bases outside the gene matches: 8. The length of the CDR3 is 14 residues. The CDR3 sequence is CSARGRPGTGGAFF. In nucleotides, the CDR3 is TGCAGTGCTAGAGGGCGTCCCGGGACAGGGGGAGCTTTCTTT.

The chain carries TRBV6-2 or TRBV6-3 and TRBJ1-5, with 10 positions matching TRBD1. V dropped 6 bases and J dropped 3; count of bases not matched to a gene: 5. Per the germline V gene, CDR1 is MNHEY and CDR2 is SVGEGT. This CDR3 has 15 residues. CDR3 in DNA: TGTGCCAGCAGCCTCGACAGGGGGCCCAATCAGCCCCAGCATTTT. Translation: CASSLDRGPNQPQHF.

The chain employs TRBV25-1 and TRBJ2-7, with no clear D. Judging by the DNA end, TRBJ2-5 fits better; the J call may be wrong. The length of the CDR3 is 13 residues. Germline values: CDR1 MGHDK, CDR2 SYGVNS. The CDR3 here is CASSDSREETQYF. The DNA of the CDR3 is TGTGCCAGCAGTGACTCTAGAGAGGAGACCCAGTACTTC.

CDR3 protein: CSASPGQGVETQYF. The CDR3 coding sequence is TGCAGTGCTTCCCCGGGACAGGGGGTCGAGACCCAGTACTTC. This rearrangement joins TRBV20-1 to TRBJ2-5, with 11 positions matching TRBD1. Per the germline V gene, CDR1 is DFQATT and CDR2 is SNEGSKA (reference sequence). Trimming at V came to 5 bases and at J to 5 bases, leaving 7 bases not matched to a gene. CDR3 length equals 14 residues.

The V and J genes are TRBV9 and TRBJ1-1, with D possibly matching TRBD1 (5 bases). Germline values: CDR1 SGDLS, CDR2 YYNGEE. Trimming cost V 3 bases and J 2 bases, with 14 bases left between them. This CDR3 is 15 amino acids long. CDR3 region: CASSGPGGVNTEAFF. The DNA for the CDR3 is TGTGCCAGCAGCGGTCCCGGGGGGGTCAACACTGAAGCTTTCTTT.

This chain connects TRBV20-1 to TRBJ2-7; D could derive from TRBD1 or TRBD2 (6 bases each). The CDR3 has 18 amino acids. The germline V gene encodes CDR1 DFQATT and CDR2 SNEGSKA (reference sequence). Deletions cut 4 bases from V and 6 bases from J, with 31 bases between. CDR3 amino acids: CSATGGLTGAVFGREQYF. The DNA of the CDR3 is TGCAGTGCTACCGGGGGCCTAACGGGAGCCGTCTTCGGTCGCGAGCAGTACTTC.

This rearrangement joins TRBV25-1 to TRBJ2-1; 10 bases align to TRBD2. Germline assignment: CDR1 MGHDK and CDR2 SYGVNS. There are 19 residues in the CDR3. Trimming took 0 bases from V and 0 from J; bases not matched to a gene: 8. Here the CDR3 DNA reads TGTGCCAGCAGTGAATATGGGGCTAGCGGGAGTATCTCCTACAATGAGCAGTTCTTC. Its translation is CASSEYGASGSISYNEQFF.

This rearrangement joins TRBV12-3 or TRBV12-4 to TRBJ1-2; TRBD1 might be the D (6 bases). V lost 7 bases and J lost 4, with 19 bases in between. This CDR3 region has 15 residues. CDR3 loop: CASTSSGGGFYGYTF. The CDR3, as DNA: TGTGCCAGCACCTCCTCCGGGGGCGGCTTCTATGGCTACACCTTC.

CDR3 DNA: TGTGCCAGCAGTCTCACTAGCGGGACCTCCTACGAGCAGTACTTC. Its protein is CASSLTSGTSYEQYF. The V call is TRBV12-3 or TRBV12-4, the J call TRBJ2-4; 10 bases fit TRBD2. The closer fit of TRBJ2-7 to the DNA end suggests the J call may be wrong. The CDR3 spans 15 residues.

The genes are TRBV6-5 and TRBJ2-1; tentative D call: TRBD2 (5 bases). The CDR3 extends over 16 amino acids. V lost 3 bases to trimming and J lost 8 bases, with 20 bases between them. Germline V gene sequence: CDR1 MNHEY, CDR2 SVGAGI. The CDR3 DNA follows: TGTGCCAGCAGTTATCTAATTCAGCGGTCCCTTCATGAGCAGTTCTTC. Translating it yields CASSYLIQRSLHEQFF.

The CDR3: CASAGRGTASYEQYF. DNA for the CDR3: TGTGCCAGCGCGGGGAGAGGGACAGCAAGCTACGAGCAGTACTTC. The chain carries TRBV6-5 and TRBJ2-7, with D tentatively TRBD1 (7 bases). The V end was cut by 8 bases, the J end by 3 bases, with 20 bases between. Germline V lookup: CDR1 MNHEY, CDR2 SVGAGI. This CDR3 has 15 residues.

The rearrangement links TRBV12-3 or TRBV12-4 to TRBJ2-1; D ambiguous. The CDR3 covers 16 residues. V lost 4 bases and J 1 base, leaving 14 bases between the germline ends. CDR3 in DNA: TGTGCCAGCAGTTCCGGCCAGGATGTATCCTACAATGAGCAGTTCTTC. Translation: CASSSGQDVSYNEQFF.

The rearrangement joins TRBV20-1 to TRBJ2-7; TRBD2 is a possible D gene (6 bases). The DNA end is more similar to TRBJ2-5, so the J call may be wrong. This CDR3 spans 15 amino acids. The germline CDR1 and CDR2 sequences are DFQATT and SNEGSKA (reference sequence). The CDR3 loop is CSALQRAGWEETQYF. For the CDR3, the DNA is TGCAGTGCTCTACAAAGGGCGGGATGGGAAGAGACCCAGTACTTC.

This chain links TRBV10-3 with TRBJ2-7; 8 bases fit TRBD2. In germline, CDR1 is ENHRY, CDR2 SYGVKD. The CDR3 consists of 14 residues. With 2 bases clipped from V and 6 bases from J, the junction kept 6 bases outside the gene matches. The CDR3 sequence is CAISEGSGLAEQYF. The CDR3 bases are TGTGCCATCAGTGAGGGTTCAGGACTAGCCGAGCAGTACTTC.

The chain joins TRBV9 to TRBJ2-1, with D perhaps TRBD2 (6 bases). The V and J ends lost 1 base and 1 base respectively, with 21 bases between them. Germline loops: CDR1 SGDLS, CDR2 YYNGEE. The CDR3 contains 19 residues. The CDR3: CASSVSQEREQGSYNEQFF. The DNA of the CDR3 is TGTGCCAGCAGCGTATCCCAAGAACGGGAGCAGGGATCCTACAATGAGCAGTTCTTC. The whole variable domain, remainder taken from reference TRBV9 and TRBJ2-1, is DSGVTQTPKHLITATGQRVTLRCSPRSGDLSVYWYQQSLDQGLQFLIQYYNGEERAKGNILERFSAQQFPDLHSELNLSSLELGDSALYFCASSVSQEREQGSYNEQFFGPGTRLTVL.

This clonotype has only a few counts. J is TRBJ2-5 and V is TRBV12-3 or TRBV12-4; D gene unclear. The length of the CDR3 is 13 residues. V was clipped by 1 base and J by 3 bases, with 6 bases between them. Here the CDR3 reads CASSLVQKETQYF. The CDR3 coding sequence is TGTGCCAGCAGTTTAGTCCAGAAAGAGACCCAGTACTTC.

The V and J genes are TRBV28 and TRBJ1-2; 7 bases fit TRBD1. CDR1 is MDHEN and CDR2 is SYDVKM in the germline V gene. This CDR3 has 14 residues. V trimming: 4 bases; J trimming: 4 bases; junction bases outside the gene matches: 6. Here the CDR3 reads CASSSDREVYGYTF. The CDR3 DNA reads TGTGCCAGCAGTTCCGACAGGGAGGTCTATGGCTACACCTTC.

This chain connects TRBV27 to TRBJ2-5, with 11 nucleotides matching TRBD2. Per the germline V gene, CDR1 is MNHEY and CDR2 is SMNVEV (reference sequence). This CDR3 comprises 15 residues. V shed 8 bases and J 5 bases; nucleotides not matched to a gene: 10. CDR3 residues: CASRILAGDRETQYF. CDR3 coding DNA: TGTGCCAGCCGGATACTAGCGGGAGACCGGGAGACCCAGTACTTC.

The chain couples TRBV7-6 to TRBJ1-5, with TRBD1 identical over 8 bases. The CDR3 is 15 residues long. With V trimmed by 1 base and J by 7 bases, 6 bases remained unmatched. Germline V gene sequence: CDR1 SGHVS, CDR2 FNYEAQ. The CDR3 sequence is CASSLDGTGAQPQHF. CDR3 sequence (DNA): TGTGCCAGCAGCTTAGACGGGACAGGTGCCCAGCCCCAGCATTTT.

This clonotype has only a few counts. The chain employs TRBV12-3 or TRBV12-4 and TRBJ2-7; D is possibly TRBD1 (5 bases). This CDR3 comprises 11 residues. V was pared by 10 bases and J by 7 bases, with 14 bases between. The chain's CDR3 is CATLGVNEQYF. In nucleotides, the CDR3 is TGTGCCACCCTAGGGGTTAATGAGCAGTACTTC.

This clonotype came up a few times. The chain combines TRBV20-1 with TRBJ1-1; D is unclear. Germline V gene lookup returns CDR1 DFQATT and CDR2 SNEGSKA (reference sequence). The length of the CDR3 is 11 residues. V lost 0 bases to trimming and J lost 13 bases, with 12 bases between them. CDR3 sequence (DNA): TGCAGTGCTAGAGATGAGGGAATTGGTTTCTTT. Its protein is CSARDEGIGFF.

V is TRBV20-1 and J is TRBJ2-5, with D unresolved. CDR3 length equals 13 residues. Germline V gives CDR1 DFQATT, CDR2 SNEGSKA (reference sequence). Here the CDR3 reads CSSRRALRETQYF. In DNA form, the CDR3 reads TGCAGCAGTAGACGCGCTCTCAGGGAGACCCAGTACTTC.

V and J are TRBV2 and TRBJ2-1; no reliable D call. CDR1 is SNHLY and CDR2 is FYNNEI in the germline V gene. The CDR3 consists of 13 residues. Trimming pared 3 bases from V and 2 bases from J, leaving 5 bases between. The CDR3 protein is CASSDRPYNEQFF. The CDR3 bases are TGTGCCAGCAGTGATCGGCCCTACAATGAGCAGTTCTTC.

The chain links TRBV12-3 or TRBV12-4 to TRBJ2-7; 12 nucleotides match TRBD2. Unmatched junction bases numbered 9, after V lost 5 bases and J lost 4 bases. The CDR3 length is 16 residues. The CDR3 DNA reads as TGTGCCAGCAGTCCCCTGACTAGCGGGAGCCGGTACGAGCAGTACTTC. Translation: CASSPLTSGSRYEQYF.

The rearrangement links TRBV6-5 to TRBJ2-7, with a tentative D call TRBD2 (6 bases). The CDR3 runs to 17 residues. V was cut by 0 bases and J by 2 bases, with 17 bases left in between. Germline CDR1 reads MNHEY; CDR2 reads SVGAGI. The DNA for the CDR3 is TGTGCCAGCAGTTACTCGAGGGACTCGATGGGAACCTACGAGCAGTACTTC. It specifies CASSYSRDSMGTYEQYF.

This clonotype was seen only a few times. The V and J genes are TRBV11-2 and TRBJ2-3; 8 bases match TRBD1. This CDR3 contains 17 residues. CDR1 SGHAT and CDR2 FQNNGV come from the germline V gene. The junction had 13 bases not matched to a gene; V was cut back by 5 bases and J by 3 bases. The CDR3 sequence: CASSDRPGTGLTDTQYF. The CDR3 DNA follows: TGTGCCAGCAGCGATCGACCCGGGACAGGTCTGACAGATACGCAGTATTTT.